This is a list of T cell receptor beta chains from one sample in a study of blood T cell repertoires in COVID-19. Sequenced by immunoSEQ multiplex PCR; TCRdb stores in-frame clones only, minus some. Among approximately 220,000 clones listed, roughly four fifths were seen once. Material: PBMCs or T cells enriched from blood (not recorded which). Receptors originate from a woman aged 40 to 50 who had been exposed to COVID-19. The conserved cysteine and the conserved F or W are not part of the CDR3 here. The order of the fields is V gene, D gene, CDR3 protein. The D gene is left open where the match is weak.

TRBV5-1 TRBD1 ASSLGTGVPSYT
TRBV4-3 TRBD2 ASSQRLGTSGGTYEQY
TRBV18 . ASSPGTVNRKLF
TRBV4-1 TRBD1 ASSQGLGRGQGYEQY
TRBV3-1/TRBV3-2 . ASSLTPGGEAF
TRBV7-2 TRBD2 ASSLWGLAGGLSETQY
TRBV7-2 . ASSSYTQGNGGYT
TRBV28 . ASSRGSYAFFYSNQPQH
TRBV6-2/TRBV6-3 TRBD2 ASSYYAGGSTGELF
TRBV3-1/TRBV3-2 TRBD1 ASSQMTGPDIQY
TRBV4-2 . ASSSGRNQPQH
TRBV4-2 . ASSQRQRQGYTSTDTQY
TRBV4-1 . ASSQWAGETDTQY
TRBV18 . ASSGSQGLLGETQY
TRBV4-1 TRBD1 ASSQVIGQGGPEAF
TRBV5-1 TRBD1 ASSPGTEQETQY
TRBV6-5 TRBD1 ASTETGENTEAF
TRBV19 . ASSIDSGNSPLH
TRBV7-8 . ASSNQRSNQPQH
TRBV5-1 . ASSLGQPGDYGYT
TRBV5-1 TRBD1 ASSQGTAIGRTNEKLF
TRBV10-2 . ASRKETNYGYT
TRBV7-9 . ASSLQGNYGYT
TRBV18 . ASSPLEGSGNTIY
TRBV7-2 . ASSIGQNTEAF
TRBV5-1 TRBD2 ASSYGLAGSTDTQY
TRBV2 . ASRTGAGTVNYGYT
TRBV4-2 . ASSPVPSVSYEQY
TRBV7-2 . ASSLDLQGWEKLF
TRBV6-5 TRBD2 ASTVSGASTDTQY
TRBV19 . ASSIGGGDTQY
TRBV12-2 . ASRPEAGGTDTQY
TRBV14 . ASSPQNNYGYT
TRBV3-1/TRBV3-2 . ASSHNPAAGGNTIY
TRBV7-6 TRBD1 ASSSQGVSTEAF
TRBV2 TRBD2 ASNLPSGPDGPEQF
TRBV6-5 TRBD2 ASSPGTSGTGELF
TRBV19 TRBD1 AIQGGDGNQPQH
TRBV4-2 . ASSPQGKNNEKLF
TRBV9 . ASSPTESTDTQY
TRBV9 TRBD1 ASSALPGQGGGNTEAF
TRBV3-1/TRBV3-2 TRBD1 ASSQVTGGTGELF
TRBV18 . ASSLAGLLDTQY
TRBV3-1/TRBV3-2 . ASSQGPHEQF
TRBV6-6 . ASRGRTRKTPEAF
TRBV30 TRBD1 AWSGDRYNSPLH
TRBV9 . ASSVDYPGELF